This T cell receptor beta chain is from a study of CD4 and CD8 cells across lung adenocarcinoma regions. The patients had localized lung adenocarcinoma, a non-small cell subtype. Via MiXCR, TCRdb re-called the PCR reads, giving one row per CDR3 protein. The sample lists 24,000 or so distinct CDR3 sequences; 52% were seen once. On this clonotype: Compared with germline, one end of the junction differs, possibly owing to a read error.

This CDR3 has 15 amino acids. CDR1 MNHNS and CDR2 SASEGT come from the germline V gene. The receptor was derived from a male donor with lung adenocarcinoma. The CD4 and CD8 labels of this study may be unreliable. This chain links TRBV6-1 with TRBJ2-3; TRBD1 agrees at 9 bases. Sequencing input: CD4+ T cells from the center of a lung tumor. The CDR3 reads CASSRTGEDQDTQYF. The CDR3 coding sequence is TGTGCCAGCAGCCGGACAGGGGAAGACCAAGATACGCAGTATTTC.